The 28 T cell receptor beta chains reported below all come from one sample, sequenced in a study of CD4+ T cells in melanoma. Produced via immunoSEQ multiplex PCR; TCRdb's table is partial and in-frame only. The sample includes about 8,800 clones, around 70% of them seen just once. The sample comprised cells from a culture (not recorded whether cultured in vitro). The receptors were sampled from a human donor with melanoma.

The chain is built from TRBV5-1 and TRBJ1-6; D unclear. Germline V lookup: CDR1 SGHRS, CDR2 YFSETQ. The germline V and J ends were trimmed by 6 bases and 5 bases, with 15 bases remaining between them. The CDR3 runs 15 residues. The CDR3 sequence is CASTRAPLNNSPLHF. CDR3 DNA: TGCGCCAGCACGAGGGCCCCACTAAATAATTCACCCCTCCACTTT.

This clone was seen only once. The chain couples TRBV7-9 to TRBJ2-7; tentatively, D is TRBD1 (5 bases). The V end lost 5 bases, the J end lost 0 bases, and 11 bases lay between the germline ends. Germline assignment: CDR1 SEHNR and CDR2 FQNEAQ (reference sequence). This CDR3 spans 14 amino acids. CDR3 loop: CASSIIDSSYEQYF. In nucleotides, the CDR3 is TGTGCCAGCAGCATTATCGACAGCTCCTACGAGCAGTACTTC. Full variable domain (missing parts from reference TRBV7-9 and TRBJ2-7): DTGVSQNPRHKITKRGQNVTFRCDPISEHNRLYWYRQTLGQGPEFLTYFQNEAQLEKSRLLSDRFSAERPKGSFSTLEIQRTEQGDSAMYLCASSIIDSSYEQYFGPGTRLTVT.

The CDR3 region is CASSPSGGSYEQYF. The DNA of the CDR3 is TGTGCCAGCAGCCCGTCAGGCGGCTCCTACGAGCAGTACTTC. The chain recombines TRBV7-3 with TRBJ2-7; D is unresolved. V lost 5 bases to trimming and J lost 0 bases, with 11 bases between them. The CDR3 consists of 14 residues. Germline V CDR1 and CDR2: SGHTA, FQGTGA.

The chain joins TRBV7-8 to TRBJ2-3; a weak D match, TRBD2 (6 bases). Trimming left V 11 bases short and J 5 bases short, with 20 bases between. Per the germline V gene, CDR1 is SGHVS and CDR2 is FQNEAQ. This CDR3 has 14 residues. The chain's CDR3 is CASNSPDGRDTQYF. CDR3 DNA sequence: TGTGCCTCCAACTCCCCGGACGGGAGAGATACGCAGTATTTT.

The chain couples TRBV19 to TRBJ2-7, with 8 nucleotides matching TRBD1. This CDR3 spans 14 amino acids. V shed 5 bases, J shed 2 bases, and the junction held 5 bases outside the gene matches. The germline V gene encodes CDR1 LNHDA and CDR2 SQIVND (reference sequence). CDR3 nucleotide sequence: TGTGCCAGTAGTGTCCAGGACAGGGCCTACGAGCAGTACTTC. It translates to CASSVQDRAYEQYF.

This clone was seen a handful of times. The V gene is TRBV19, the J gene TRBJ2-5; TRBD2 matches 12 bases. The CDR3 contains 20 residues. J lost 5 bases, V lost 0 bases, and 16 bases had no gene match. Germline-derived CDR1 and CDR2 are LNHDA and SQIVND (reference sequence). Here the CDR3 DNA reads TGTGCCAGTAGTATAGAGGCCCCCCGAGGACTAGCGGGGTTAGAGGAGACCCAGTACTTC. It is translated as CASSIEAPRGLAGLEETQYF.

This clone was recorded a few times. V and J are TRBV7-9 and TRBJ2-3, with 9 bases identical to TRBD2. This CDR3 spans 16 amino acids. V gave up 5 bases and J gave up 2 bases; unmatched junction bases: 8. Per germline, CDR1 SEHNR and CDR2 FQNEAQ (reference sequence). CDR3 DNA sequence: TGTGCCAGCAGCCGACTGGCGGGGGGGTACACAGATACGCAGTATTTT. Its protein product is CASSRLAGGYTDTQYF.

The rearrangement joins TRBV7-2 to TRBJ2-7, with TRBD1 matching over 8 bases. The length of the CDR3 is 15 residues. Unmatched junction bases numbered 8, after V lost 1 base and J lost 6 bases. The germline CDR1 and CDR2 sequences are SGHTA and FQGNSA. CDR3: CASSLVGSGGGEQYF. DNA of the CDR3: TGTGCCAGCAGCTTAGTTGGGTCAGGGGGCGGCGAGCAGTACTTC.

The sample holds one count of this clone. The chain carries TRBV14 and TRBJ1-1; D might be TRBD1 (6 bases). Per germline, CDR1 SGHDN and CDR2 FVKESK. The CDR3 runs to 14 residues. Trimming removed 4 bases from V and 7 bases from J, with 16 bases in between. The CDR3: CASSPIIRTDEAFF. CDR3 coding DNA: TGTGCCAGCAGCCCAATAATTAGGACAGATGAAGCTTTCTTT.

The chain links TRBV7-3 to TRBJ2-1; 12 nucleotides match TRBD2. This CDR3 contains 17 residues. J was trimmed by 9 bases and V by 0 bases; bases with no gene match: 9. The germline V gene encodes CDR1 SGHTA and CDR2 FQGTGA. CDR3 residues: CASSLTSPSGGAAEQFF. CDR3 coding DNA: TGTGCCAGCAGCTTAACTTCCCCTAGCGGGGGGGCCGCTGAGCAGTTCTTC.

This sequence joins TRBV7-9 and TRBJ1-6, with D perhaps matching TRBD1 (5 bases). V gave up 3 bases and J gave up 7 bases, with 10 bases separating them. Germline CDR1 reads SEHNR; CDR2 reads FQNEAQ (reference sequence). This CDR3 comprises 14 residues. The CDR3 is CASSFSRGNSPLHF. CDR3 DNA sequence: TGTGCCAGCAGCTTTTCCCGGGGGAATTCACCCCTCCACTTT.

V gene TRBV4-1 combines with J gene TRBJ1-1; 7 bases are a match to TRBD1. The CDR3 has 16 residues. In germline, CDR1 is MGHRA, CDR2 YSYEKL. With V trimmed by 4 bases and J by 5 bases, 13 bases remained unmatched. The CDR3 sequence is CASSLGQLVLWTEAFF. CDR3 coding DNA: TGCGCCAGCAGCCTGGGACAGCTCGTGCTTTGGACTGAAGCTTTCTTT.

This clone occurred a few times. The chain uses TRBV6-1 and TRBJ2-7, with 7 bases fitting TRBD1. Unmatched junction bases numbered 9, after V lost 1 base and J lost 3 bases. CDR3 length: 16 amino acids. Germline values: CDR1 MNHNS, CDR2 SASEGT. In nucleotides, the CDR3 is TGTGCCAGCAGTGAAGGGCGCTTGGGACAGCACTACGAGCAGTACTTC. Translation gives CASSEGRLGQHYEQYF.

The chain couples TRBV15 to TRBJ2-1; D remains ambiguous. CDR1 LNHNV and CDR2 YYDKDF come from the germline V gene (reference sequence). The CDR3 covers 15 residues. Trimming took 1 base from V and 0 from J, leaving 7 bases between them. The CDR3 region has the DNA TGTGCCACCAGCAGAGGAGTTAGCTCCTACAATGAGCAGTTCTTC. Amino acid sequence: CATSRGVSSYNEQFF.

The chain uses TRBV30 and TRBJ2-3; D is unclear. Trimming took 3 bases from V and 8 from J, leaving 12 bases between them. From germline, CDR1 is GTSNPN and CDR2 SVGIG (reference sequence). The CDR3 extends over 12 amino acids. The CDR3, as DNA: TGTGCCTGGAGCCAGCTAGTGGGTACGCAGTATTTT. Protein: CAWSQLVGTQYF.

The rearrangement links TRBV30 to TRBJ2-7; 9 positions match TRBD2. Unmatched junction bases numbered 12, after V lost 5 bases and J lost 4 bases. Germline V gene lookup returns CDR1 GTSNPN and CDR2 SVGIG (reference sequence). This CDR3 has 15 amino acids. This CDR3 reads CAWGWGLAGRYEQYF. CDR3 coding DNA: TGTGCCTGGGGCTGGGGGCTAGCGGGGCGGTACGAGCAGTACTTC.

The gene calls are TRBV19 and TRBJ2-2; unclear D gene. The germline CDR1 and CDR2 sequences are LNHDA and SQIVND (reference sequence). CDR3 size: 14 residues. V was shortened by 6 bases and J by 7 bases, with 15 bases between the two germline ends. As DNA, the CDR3 is TGTGCCAGTAGATGGGTAGGTGCGAGCGGGGAGCTGTTTTTT. As protein: CASRWVGASGELFF.

Only a few counts were recorded for this clone. The CDR3 loop reads CASSFSPGRGYTF. As DNA, the CDR3 is TGTGCCAGCAGTTTTTCACCCGGGCGCGGCTACACCTTC. The chain is built from TRBV27 and TRBJ1-2, with D uncertain. The length of the CDR3 is 13 residues. V dropped 3 bases and J dropped 8 bases, with 13 bases sitting between them. CDR1 is MNHEY, CDR2 SMNVEV, per germline (reference sequence).

This sequence joins TRBV29-1 and TRBJ2-6; D is perhaps TRBD2 (5 bases). CDR1 and CDR2 (germline): SQVTM, ANQGSEA. V lost 1 base and J lost 2, with 6 bases in between. The length of the CDR3 is 14 residues. CDR3 bases: TGCAGCGTTGAAGGGGGAGCTGGGGCCAACGTCCTGACTTTC. Its protein product is CSVEGGAGANVLTF.

The chain uses TRBV20-1 and TRBJ1-1, with D possibly being TRBD1 (5 bases). Germline CDR1 is DFQATT and CDR2 is SNEGSKA (reference sequence). Trimming removed 6 bases at V and 8 bases at J, with 13 bases between. The CDR3 covers 11 residues. This CDR3 reads CSARYRREAFF. The CDR3 DNA sequence: TGCAGTGCCCGATACAGGAGAGAAGCTTTCTTT.

This clone showed up just a few times. The V call is TRBV3-1 (or the pseudogene TRBV3-2), the J call TRBJ1-5; D unresolved. The CDR3 is 15 residues long. The V and J ends lost 3 bases and 5 bases respectively, with 14 bases between them. Looked up from germline, CDR1 is LGHDT and CDR2 is YNNKEL (reference sequence). In nucleotides, the CDR3 is TGTGCCAGCAGCCATGTATCTCGGCATCATCAGCCCCAGCATTTT. It is translated as CASSHVSRHHQPQHF.

The chain combines TRBV7-6 with TRBJ1-3; D gene uncertain. V shed 1 base and J shed 0 bases, with 10 bases lying between them. This CDR3 is 16 amino acids long. Per germline, CDR1 SGHVS and CDR2 FNYEAQ. CDR3 nucleotide sequence: TGTGCCAGCAGCTTAGGAGTCAGGTCCTCTGGAAACACCATATATTTT. This encodes CASSLGVRSSGNTIYF.

The V call is TRBV7-9, the J call TRBJ2-1, with D possibly matching TRBD2 (6 bases). The V and J ends lost 7 bases and 2 bases respectively, with 15 bases between them. The CDR3 totals 15 residues. Per germline, CDR1 SEHNR and CDR2 FQNEAQ (reference sequence). The DNA for the CDR3 is TGTGCCAGCACCATGGGTGGGGGGACCTACAATGAGCAGTTCTTC. Protein sequence: CASTMGGGTYNEQFF.

The J gene is TRBJ1-2, the V gene TRBV7-9; D is undetermined. The CDR3 runs to 16 residues. The V end was cut by 5 bases, the J end by 0 bases, with 16 bases between. Germline values: CDR1 SEHNR, CDR2 FQNEAQ (reference sequence). The chain's CDR3 is CASSLIAPASNYGYTF. CDR3 sequence (DNA): TGTGCCAGCAGCCTGATCGCTCCGGCCTCTAACTATGGCTACACCTTC.

This chain joins TRBV3-1 (or the pseudogene TRBV3-2) and TRBJ1-2; possible D gene TRBD1, 6 bases. This CDR3 comprises 12 residues. The ends were cut back, 4 bases at V and 5 bases at J, with 8 bases in the middle. From germline, CDR1 is LGHDT and CDR2 YNNKEL (reference sequence). CDR3 nucleotides: TGTGCCAGCAGCCTCACAGGGTATGGCTACACCTTC. Translating it yields CASSLTGYGYTF.

This chain joins TRBV18 and TRBJ1-2; tentative D call: TRBD1 (5 bases). This CDR3 comprises 16 residues. Germline V lookup: CDR1 KGHSH, CDR2 LQKENI. The V and J ends lost 2 bases and 7 bases respectively, with 20 bases between them. CDR3 protein: CASSPFFSGEQAGYTF. In DNA form, the CDR3 reads TGTGCCAGCTCACCATTCTTCTCGGGAGAACAGGCTGGCTACACCTTC.

The chain carries TRBV7-9 and TRBJ2-7, with D perhaps being TRBD1 or TRBD2 (5 bases each). The CDR3 is 12 residues long. Per the germline V gene, CDR1 is SEHNR and CDR2 is FQNEAQ (reference sequence). The ends were cut back, 7 bases at V and 7 bases at J, with 14 bases in the middle. This chain's CDR3 is CASNNGGWEQYF. Here the CDR3 DNA reads TGTGCCAGCAATAATGGGGGTTGGGAGCAGTACTTC. Together with reference TRBV7-9 and TRBJ2-7, the CDR3 gives the full variable domain: DTGVSQNPRHKITKRGQNVTFRCDPISEHNRLYWYRQTLGQGPEFLTYFQNEAQLEKSRLLSDRFSAERPKGSFSTLEIQRTEQGDSAMYLCASNNGGWEQYFGPGTRLTVT.

For this clone: It is unclear where the CDR3 begins or ends on the DNA, so no DNA is shown, and the CDR3 is as TCRdb lists it. The genes are TRBV6-5 and TRBJ1-1. From its first to its last residue, the CDR3 has 15 amino acids. Germline loops: CDR1 MNHEY, CDR2 SVGAGI. The CDR3 protein is CASILGGGGNTEAFF.